The clone carrying this T cell receptor (beta chain) appeared a few times. Its antigen is currently unknown. Germline CDR1 reads SGHRS; CDR2 reads YFSETQ. This CDR3 is built from 14 residues. Trimming left V 0 bases short and J 8 bases short, with 12 bases between. TCRdb reprocessed the 5' RACE reads via MiXCR and lists one record per CDR3 protein. The sample records under 300,000 distinct CDR3 sequences, 8.5% to 9.5% being singletons. These data originate in a study of T-cell memory formation after mild COVID-19. Study details: Clusters of TCRs were largely donor specific.

Study-wide points: Contracting CD4+ clones sat mainly in CM and EM; CD8+ in EMRA. The appearance of some responding clones in pre-infection memory suggested that cross-reactive memory joined. While clones contracting from day 15 to 85 were balanced between CD4 and CD8, later expanders leaned CD4+.

This chain joins TRBV5-1 and TRBJ1-5; weak D call: TRBD1 (5 bases). The TCR originated in a young man who had mild COVID-19 (a few samples of this study predate the infection). Cell type and time point are not known. Sequencing was done on a sample of PBMCs or a T cell subset sorted from them (not recorded which). The CDR3 loop is CASSLVSGREPQHF. The CDR3, as DNA: TGCGCCAGCAGCTTGGTGTCAGGCAGGGAGCCCCAGCATTTT.